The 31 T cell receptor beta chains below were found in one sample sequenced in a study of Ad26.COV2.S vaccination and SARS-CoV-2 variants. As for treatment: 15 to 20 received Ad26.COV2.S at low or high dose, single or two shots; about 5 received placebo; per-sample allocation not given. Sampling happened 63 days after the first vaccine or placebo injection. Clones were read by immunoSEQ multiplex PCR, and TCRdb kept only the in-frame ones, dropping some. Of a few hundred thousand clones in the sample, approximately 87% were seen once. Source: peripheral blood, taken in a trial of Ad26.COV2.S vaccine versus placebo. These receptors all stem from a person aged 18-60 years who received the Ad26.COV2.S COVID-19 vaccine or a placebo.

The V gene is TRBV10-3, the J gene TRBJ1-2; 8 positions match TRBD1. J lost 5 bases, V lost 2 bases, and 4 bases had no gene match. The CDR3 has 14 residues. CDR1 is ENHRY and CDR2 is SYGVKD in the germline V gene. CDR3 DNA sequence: TGTGCCATCAGTGAGGGACAGGGCTTTTATGGCTACACCTTC. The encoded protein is CAISEGQGFYGYTF.

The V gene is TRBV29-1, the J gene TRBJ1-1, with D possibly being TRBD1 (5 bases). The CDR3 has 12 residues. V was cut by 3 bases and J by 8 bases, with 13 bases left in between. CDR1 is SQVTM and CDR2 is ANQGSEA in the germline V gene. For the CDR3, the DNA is TGCAGCGTTGACAGGGAACTTAGGGAAGCTTTCTTT. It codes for CSVDRELREAFF. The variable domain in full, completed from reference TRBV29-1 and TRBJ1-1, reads SAVISQKPSRDICQRGTSLTIQCQVDSQVTMMFWYRQQPGQSLTLIATANQGSEATYESGFVIDKFPISRPNLTFSTLTVSNMSPEDSSIYLCSVDRELREAFFGQGTRLTVV.

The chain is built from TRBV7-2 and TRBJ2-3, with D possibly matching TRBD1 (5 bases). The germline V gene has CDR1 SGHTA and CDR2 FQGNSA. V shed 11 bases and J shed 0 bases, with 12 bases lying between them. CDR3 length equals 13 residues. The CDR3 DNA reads TGTGCCTCAGGGTATCCAAGCACAGATACGCAGTATTTT. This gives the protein CASGYPSTDTQYF.

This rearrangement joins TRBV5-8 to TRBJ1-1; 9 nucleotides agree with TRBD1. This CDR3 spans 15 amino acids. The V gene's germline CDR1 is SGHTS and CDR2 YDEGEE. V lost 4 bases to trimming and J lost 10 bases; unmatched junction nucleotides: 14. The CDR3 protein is CASSPGQGLGVGAFF. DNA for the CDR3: TGTGCCAGCAGCCCGGGACAGGGCCTCGGGGTGGGAGCTTTCTTT. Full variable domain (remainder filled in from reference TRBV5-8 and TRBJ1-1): EAGVTQSPTHLIKTRGQQATLRCSPISGHTSVYWYQQALGLGLQFLLWYDEGEERNRGNFPPRFSGRQFPNYSSELNVNALELEDSALYLCASSPGQGLGVGAFFGQGTRLTVV.

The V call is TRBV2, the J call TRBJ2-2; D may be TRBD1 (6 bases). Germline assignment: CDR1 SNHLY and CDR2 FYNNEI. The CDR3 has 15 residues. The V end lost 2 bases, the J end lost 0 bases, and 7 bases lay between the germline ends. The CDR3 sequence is CASSEWTANTGELFF. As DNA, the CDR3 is TGTGCCAGCAGTGAATGGACAGCGAACACCGGGGAGCTGTTTTTT.

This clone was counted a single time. The CDR3 loop reads CSVDPTGTTHPFF. Here the CDR3 DNA reads TGCAGCGTTGACCCTACCGGGACCACCCATCCTTTCTTT. The chain is built from TRBV29-1 and TRBJ1-1; D is possibly TRBD1 (5 bases). V was trimmed by 3 bases and J by 12 bases, leaving 20 bases between them. The CDR3 has 13 amino acids. Germline assignment: CDR1 SQVTM and CDR2 ANQGSEA.

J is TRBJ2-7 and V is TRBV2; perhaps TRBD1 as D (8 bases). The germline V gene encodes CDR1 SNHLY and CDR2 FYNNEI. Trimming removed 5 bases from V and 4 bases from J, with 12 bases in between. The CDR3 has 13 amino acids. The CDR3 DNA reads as TGTGCCAGCAGTATACAGGGGGGGTACGAGCAGTACTTC. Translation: CASSIQGGYEQYF.

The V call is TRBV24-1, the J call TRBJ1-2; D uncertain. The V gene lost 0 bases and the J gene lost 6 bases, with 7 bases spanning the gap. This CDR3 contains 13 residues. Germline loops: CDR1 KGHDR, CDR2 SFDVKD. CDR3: CATSDLRGNGYTF. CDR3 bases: TGTGCCACCAGTGATTTGCGAGGGAATGGCTACACCTTC.

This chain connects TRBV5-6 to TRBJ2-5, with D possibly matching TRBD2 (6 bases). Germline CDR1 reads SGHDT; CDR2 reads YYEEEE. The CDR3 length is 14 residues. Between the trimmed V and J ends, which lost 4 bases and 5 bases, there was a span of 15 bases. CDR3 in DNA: TGTGCCAGCAGCATGGCGGGGTCCGTGGAGACCCAGTACTTC. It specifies CASSMAGSVETQYF. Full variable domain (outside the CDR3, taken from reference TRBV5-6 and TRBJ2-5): DAGVTQSPTHLIKTRGQQVTLRCSPKSGHDTVSWYQQALGQGPQFIFQYYEEEERQRGNFPDRFSGHQFPNYSSELNVNALLLGDSALYLCASSMAGSVETQYFGPGTRLLVL.

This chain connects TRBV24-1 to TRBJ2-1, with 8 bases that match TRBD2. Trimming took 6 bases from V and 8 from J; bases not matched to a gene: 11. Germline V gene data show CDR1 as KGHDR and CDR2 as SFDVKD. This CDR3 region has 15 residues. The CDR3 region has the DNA TGTGCCACCAGTTCAGCGGCGGGGGGTGGCTATGAGCAGTTCTTC. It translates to CATSSAAGGGYEQFF.

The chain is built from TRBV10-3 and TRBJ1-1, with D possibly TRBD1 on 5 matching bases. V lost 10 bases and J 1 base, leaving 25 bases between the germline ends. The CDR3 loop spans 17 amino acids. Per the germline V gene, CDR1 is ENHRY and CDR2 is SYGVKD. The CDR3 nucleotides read TGTGCCACCAGAGAAGTGGGGGAAGGTGGCAAGAACACTGAAGCTTTCTTT. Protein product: CATREVGEGGKNTEAFF.

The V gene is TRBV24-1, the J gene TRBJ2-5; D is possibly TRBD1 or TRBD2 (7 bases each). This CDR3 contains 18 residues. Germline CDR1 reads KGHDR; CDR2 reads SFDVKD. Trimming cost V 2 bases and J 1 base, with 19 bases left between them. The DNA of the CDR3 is TGTGCCACCAGTGATTGGCGGGACCAGGGGGGGCCCCAAGAGACCCAGTACTTC. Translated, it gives CATSDWRDQGGPQETQYF.

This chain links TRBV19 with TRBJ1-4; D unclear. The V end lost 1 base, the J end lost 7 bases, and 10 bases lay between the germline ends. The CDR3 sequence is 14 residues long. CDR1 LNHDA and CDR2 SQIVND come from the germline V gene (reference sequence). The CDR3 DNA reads TGTGCCAGTAGTATAGGACCCATCGGTGAAAAACTGTTTTTT. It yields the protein CASSIGPIGEKLFF.

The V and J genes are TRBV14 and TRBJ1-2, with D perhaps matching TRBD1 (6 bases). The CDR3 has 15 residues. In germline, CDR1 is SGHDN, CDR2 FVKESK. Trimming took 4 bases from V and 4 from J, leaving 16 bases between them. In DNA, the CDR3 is TGTGCCAGCAGCCCGGGGGCCGGATCTGGCTATGGCTACACCTTC. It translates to CASSPGAGSGYGYTF.

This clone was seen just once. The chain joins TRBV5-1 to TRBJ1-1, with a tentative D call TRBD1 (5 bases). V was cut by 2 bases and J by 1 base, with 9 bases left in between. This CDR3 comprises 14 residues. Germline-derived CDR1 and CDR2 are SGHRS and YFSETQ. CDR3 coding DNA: TGCGCCAGCAGCTTCCAGACAGAGAACACTGAAGCTTTCTTT. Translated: CASSFQTENTEAFF.

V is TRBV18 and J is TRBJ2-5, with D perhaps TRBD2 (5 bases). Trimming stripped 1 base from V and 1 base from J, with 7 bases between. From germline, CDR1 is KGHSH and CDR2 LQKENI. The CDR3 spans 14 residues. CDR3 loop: CASSPQSGQETQYF. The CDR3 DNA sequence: TGTGCCAGCTCACCACAGAGCGGCCAAGAGACCCAGTACTTC.

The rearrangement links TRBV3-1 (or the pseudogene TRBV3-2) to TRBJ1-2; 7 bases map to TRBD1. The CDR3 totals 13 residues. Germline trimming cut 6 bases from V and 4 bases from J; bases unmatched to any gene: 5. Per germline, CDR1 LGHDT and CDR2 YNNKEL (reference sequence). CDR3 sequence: CASSQQGIYGYTF. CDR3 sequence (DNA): TGTGCCAGCAGTCAACAGGGGATCTATGGCTACACCTTC.

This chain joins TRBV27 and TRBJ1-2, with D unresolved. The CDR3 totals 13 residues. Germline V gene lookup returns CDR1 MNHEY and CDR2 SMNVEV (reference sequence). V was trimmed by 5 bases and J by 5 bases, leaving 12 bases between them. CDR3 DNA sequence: TGTGCCAGCAGTGAAGGGTCGGGGTATGGCTACACCTTC. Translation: CASSEGSGYGYTF.

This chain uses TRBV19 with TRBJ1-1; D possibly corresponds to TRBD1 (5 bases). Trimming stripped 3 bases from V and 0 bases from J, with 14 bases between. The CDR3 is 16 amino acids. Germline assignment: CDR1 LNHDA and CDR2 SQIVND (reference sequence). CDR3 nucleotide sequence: TGTGCCAGTAGTATTAGTTTGGGGGATTTGAACACTGAAGCTTTCTTT. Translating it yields CASSISLGDLNTEAFF. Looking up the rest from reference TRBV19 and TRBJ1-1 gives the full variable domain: DGGITQSPKYLFRKEGQNVTLSCEQNLNHDAMYWYRQDPGQGLRLIYYSQIVNDFQKGDIAEGYSVSREKKESFPLTVTSAQKNPTAFYLCASSISLGDLNTEAFFGQGTRLTVV.

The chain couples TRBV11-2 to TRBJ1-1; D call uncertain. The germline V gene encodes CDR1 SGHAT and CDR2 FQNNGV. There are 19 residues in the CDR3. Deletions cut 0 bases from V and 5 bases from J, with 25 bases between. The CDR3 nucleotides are TGTGCCAGCAGCTTAGATTTTTGGCAGGAGAAAGGGAAAGGTACTGAAGCTTTCTTT. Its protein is CASSLDFWQEKGKGTEAFF.

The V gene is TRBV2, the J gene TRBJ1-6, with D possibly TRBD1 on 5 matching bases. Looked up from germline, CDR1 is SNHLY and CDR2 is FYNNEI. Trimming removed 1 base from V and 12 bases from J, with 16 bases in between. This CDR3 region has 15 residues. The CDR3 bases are TGTGCCAGCAGTGAAGACCCAGGGCAAAAGGGACCCCTCCACTTT. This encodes CASSEDPGQKGPLHF.

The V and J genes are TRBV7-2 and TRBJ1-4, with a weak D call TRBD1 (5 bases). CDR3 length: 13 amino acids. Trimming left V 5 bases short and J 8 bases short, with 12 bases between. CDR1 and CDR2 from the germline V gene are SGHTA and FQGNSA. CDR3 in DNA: TGTGCCAGCAGCCTGGGGGGTCGGGAAAAACTGTTTTTT. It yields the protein CASSLGGREKLFF.

The DNA for the CDR3 is TGTGCCAGTTTTCCCGGGACAGGGTCCTATGGCTACACCTTC. It codes for CASFPGTGSYGYTF. The chain joins TRBV5-6 to TRBJ1-2, with 9 positions matching TRBD1. The CDR3 has 14 amino acids. Germline V gives CDR1 SGHDT, CDR2 YYEEEE. The V and J ends lost 8 bases and 4 bases, in that order; junction bases with no gene match: 9. The variable domain in full, completed from reference TRBV5-6 and TRBJ1-2, reads DAGVTQSPTHLIKTRGQQVTLRCSPKSGHDTVSWYQQALGQGPQFIFQYYEEEERQRGNFPDRFSGHQFPNYSSELNVNALLLGDSALYLCASFPGTGSYGYTFGSGTRLTVV.

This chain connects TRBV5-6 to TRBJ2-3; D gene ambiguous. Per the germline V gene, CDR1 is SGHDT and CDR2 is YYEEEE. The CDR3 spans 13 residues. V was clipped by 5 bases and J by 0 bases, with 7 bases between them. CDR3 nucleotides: TGTGCCAGCAGATTTTCTAGCACAGATACGCAGTATTTT. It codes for CASRFSSTDTQYF.

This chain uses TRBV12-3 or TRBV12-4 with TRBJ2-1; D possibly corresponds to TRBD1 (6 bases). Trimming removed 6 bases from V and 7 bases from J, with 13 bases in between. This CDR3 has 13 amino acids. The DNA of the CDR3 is TGTGCCAGCAGGGGACACCCTGGAAATGAGCAGTTCTTC. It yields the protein CASRGHPGNEQFF.

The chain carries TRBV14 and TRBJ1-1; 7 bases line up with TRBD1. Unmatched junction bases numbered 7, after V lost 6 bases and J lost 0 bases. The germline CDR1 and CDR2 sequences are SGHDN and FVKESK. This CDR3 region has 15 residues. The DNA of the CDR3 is TGTGCCAGCAGACCCGGGACAGCCGTGAACACTGAAGCTTTCTTT. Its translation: CASRPGTAVNTEAFF. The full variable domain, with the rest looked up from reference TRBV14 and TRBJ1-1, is EAGVTQFPSHSVIEKGQTVTLRCDPISGHDNLYWYRRVMGKEIKFLLHFVKESKQDESGMPNNRFLAERTGGTYSTLKVQPAELEDSGVYFCASRPGTAVNTEAFFGQGTRLTVV.

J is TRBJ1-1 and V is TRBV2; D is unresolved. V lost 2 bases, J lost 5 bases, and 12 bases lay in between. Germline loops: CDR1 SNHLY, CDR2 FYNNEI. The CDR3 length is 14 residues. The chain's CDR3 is CASSESGVRTEAFF. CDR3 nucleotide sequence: TGTGCCAGCAGTGAAAGCGGGGTACGGACTGAAGCTTTCTTT.

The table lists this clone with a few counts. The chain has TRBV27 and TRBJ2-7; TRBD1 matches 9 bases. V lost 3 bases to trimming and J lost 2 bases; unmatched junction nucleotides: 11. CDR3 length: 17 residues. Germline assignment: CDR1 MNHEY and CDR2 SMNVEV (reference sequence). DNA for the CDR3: TGTGCCAGCAGTTTGGGGGTTTGGACAGGGGCTACCTACGAGCAGTACTTC. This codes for CASSLGVWTGATYEQYF.

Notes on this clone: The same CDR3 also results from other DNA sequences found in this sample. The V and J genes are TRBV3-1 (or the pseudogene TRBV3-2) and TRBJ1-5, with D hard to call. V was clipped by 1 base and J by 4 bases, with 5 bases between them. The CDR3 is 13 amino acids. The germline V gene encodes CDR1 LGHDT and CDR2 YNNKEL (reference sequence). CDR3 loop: CASSQGGNQPQHF. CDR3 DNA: TGTGCCAGCAGCCAAGGGGGAAATCAGCCCCAGCATTTT.

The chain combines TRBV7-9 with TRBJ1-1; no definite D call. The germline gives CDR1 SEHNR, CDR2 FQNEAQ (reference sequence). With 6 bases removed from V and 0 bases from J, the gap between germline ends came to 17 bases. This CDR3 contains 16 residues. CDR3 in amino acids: CASRGGPTILNTEAFF. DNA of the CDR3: TGTGCCAGCAGAGGAGGCCCAACAATACTGAACACTGAAGCTTTCTTT. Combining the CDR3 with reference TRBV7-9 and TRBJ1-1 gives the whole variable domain DTGVSQNPRHKITKRGQNVTFRCDPISEHNRLYWYRQTLGQGPEFLTYFQNEAQLEKSRLLSDRFSAERPKGSFSTLEIQRTEQGDSAMYLCASRGGPTILNTEAFFGQGTRLTVV.

CDR3 DNA sequence: TGCGCCAGCAGACCGGGACTAGGGGCCTACGAGCAGTACGTC. Translation: CASRPGLGAYEQYV. The chain combines TRBV5-1 with TRBJ2-7; 8 bases fit TRBD2. Unmatched junction bases numbered 6, after V lost 5 bases and J lost 2 bases. The CDR3 spans 14 residues. Germline V gives CDR1 SGHRS, CDR2 YFSETQ.